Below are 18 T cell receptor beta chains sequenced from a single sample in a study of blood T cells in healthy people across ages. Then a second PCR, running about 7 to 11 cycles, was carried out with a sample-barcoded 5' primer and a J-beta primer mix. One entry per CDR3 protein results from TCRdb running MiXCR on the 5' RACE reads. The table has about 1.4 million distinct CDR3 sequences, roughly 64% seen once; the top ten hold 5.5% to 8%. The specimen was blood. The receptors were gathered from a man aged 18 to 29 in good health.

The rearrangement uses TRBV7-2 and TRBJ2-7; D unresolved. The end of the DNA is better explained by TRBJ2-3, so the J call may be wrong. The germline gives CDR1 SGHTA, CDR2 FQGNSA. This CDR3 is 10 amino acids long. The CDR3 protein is CASSRGTQYF. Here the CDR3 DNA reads TGTGCCAGCAGCCGAGGTACGCAGTATTTT.

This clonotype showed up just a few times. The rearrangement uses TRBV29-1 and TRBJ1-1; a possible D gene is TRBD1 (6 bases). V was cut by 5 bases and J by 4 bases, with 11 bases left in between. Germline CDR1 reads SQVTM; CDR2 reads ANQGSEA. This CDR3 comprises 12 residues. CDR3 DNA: TGCAGCGTTCAAGGGGGAAGCACTGAAGCTTTCTTT. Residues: CSVQGGSTEAFF.

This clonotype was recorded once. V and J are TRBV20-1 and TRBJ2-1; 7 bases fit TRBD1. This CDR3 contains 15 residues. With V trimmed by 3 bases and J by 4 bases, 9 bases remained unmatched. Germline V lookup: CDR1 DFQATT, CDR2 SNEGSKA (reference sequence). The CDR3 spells CSARKTGSRYNEQFF. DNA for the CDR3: TGCAGTGCTAGGAAGACAGGGAGTAGGTACAATGAGCAGTTCTTC.

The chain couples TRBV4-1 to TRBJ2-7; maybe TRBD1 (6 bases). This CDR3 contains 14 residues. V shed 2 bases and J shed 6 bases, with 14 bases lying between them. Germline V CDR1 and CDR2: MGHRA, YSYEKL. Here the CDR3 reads CASSQPGEMGEQYF. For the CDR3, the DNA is TGCGCCAGCAGCCAACCAGGGGAGATGGGCGAGCAGTACTTC.

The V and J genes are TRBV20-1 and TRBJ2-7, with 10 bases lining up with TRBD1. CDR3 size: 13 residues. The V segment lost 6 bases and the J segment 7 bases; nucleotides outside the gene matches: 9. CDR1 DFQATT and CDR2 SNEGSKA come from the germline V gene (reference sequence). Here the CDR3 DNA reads TGCAGTGCGGGGGGACAGGGGTCAGGGGAGCAGTACTTC. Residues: CSAGGQGSGEQYF.

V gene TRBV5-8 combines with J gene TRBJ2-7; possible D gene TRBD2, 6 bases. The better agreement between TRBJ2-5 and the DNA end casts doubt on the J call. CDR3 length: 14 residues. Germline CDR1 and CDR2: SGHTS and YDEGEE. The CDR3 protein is CASSLLNGGETQYF. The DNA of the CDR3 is TGTGCCAGCAGCTTGCTTAACGGGGGAGAGACCCAGTACTTC.

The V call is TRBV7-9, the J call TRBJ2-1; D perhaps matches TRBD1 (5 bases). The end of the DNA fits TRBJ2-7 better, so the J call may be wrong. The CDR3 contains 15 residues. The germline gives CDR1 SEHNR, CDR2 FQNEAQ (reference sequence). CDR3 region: CASTLGAMLADEQYF. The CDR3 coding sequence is TGTGCCAGCACTCTAGGGGCAATGTTGGCAGACGAGCAGTACTTC.

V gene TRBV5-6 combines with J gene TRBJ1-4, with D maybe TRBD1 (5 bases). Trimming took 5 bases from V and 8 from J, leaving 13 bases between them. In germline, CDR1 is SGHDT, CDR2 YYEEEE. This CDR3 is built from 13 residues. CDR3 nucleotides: TGTGCCAGCAGTTTGCCCGGGGGAGAAAAACTGTTTTTT. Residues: CASSLPGGEKLFF.

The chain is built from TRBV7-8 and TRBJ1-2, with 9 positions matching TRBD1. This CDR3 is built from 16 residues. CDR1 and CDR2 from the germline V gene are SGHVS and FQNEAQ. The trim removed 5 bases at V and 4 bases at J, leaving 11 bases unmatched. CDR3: CASSPYRDREVYGYTF. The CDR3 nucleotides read TGTGCCAGCAGCCCTTACCGGGACAGGGAGGTCTATGGCTACACCTTC.

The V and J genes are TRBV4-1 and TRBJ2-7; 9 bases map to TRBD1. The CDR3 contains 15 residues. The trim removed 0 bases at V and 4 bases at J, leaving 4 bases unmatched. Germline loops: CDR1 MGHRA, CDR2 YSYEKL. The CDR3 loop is CASSQDTGGWYEQYF. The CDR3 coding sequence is TGCGCCAGCAGCCAAGATACAGGGGGCTGGTACGAGCAGTACTTC.

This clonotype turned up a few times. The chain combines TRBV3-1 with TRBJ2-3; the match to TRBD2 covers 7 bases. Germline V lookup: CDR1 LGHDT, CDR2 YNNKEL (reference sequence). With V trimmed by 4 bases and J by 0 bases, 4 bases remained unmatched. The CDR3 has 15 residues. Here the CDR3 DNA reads TGTGCCAGCAGCCGGGGGGGGGTGAGCACAGATACGCAGTATTTT. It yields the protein CASSRGGVSTDTQYF.

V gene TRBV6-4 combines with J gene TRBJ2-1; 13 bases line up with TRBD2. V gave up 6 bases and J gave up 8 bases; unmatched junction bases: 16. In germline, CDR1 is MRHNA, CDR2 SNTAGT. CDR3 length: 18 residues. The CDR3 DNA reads TGTGCCAGCAGAGGGACTAGCGGGACGCCAAGTCAGGGAGATGAGCAGTTCTTC. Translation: CASRGTSGTPSQGDEQFF.

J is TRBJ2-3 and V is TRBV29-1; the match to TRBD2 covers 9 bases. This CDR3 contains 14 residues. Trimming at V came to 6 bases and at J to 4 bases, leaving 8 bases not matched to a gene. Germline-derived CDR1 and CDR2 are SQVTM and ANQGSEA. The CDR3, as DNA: TGCAGCGTGCAACCGGGACTAGCATCAGATACGCAGTATTTT. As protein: CSVQPGLASDTQYF.

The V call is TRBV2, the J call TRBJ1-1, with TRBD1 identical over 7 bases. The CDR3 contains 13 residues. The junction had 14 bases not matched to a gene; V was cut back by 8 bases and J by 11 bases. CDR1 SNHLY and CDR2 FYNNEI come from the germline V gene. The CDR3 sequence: CASSVTGDPWAFF. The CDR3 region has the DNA TGTGCCAGCTCAGTTACAGGGGACCCGTGGGCTTTCTTT.

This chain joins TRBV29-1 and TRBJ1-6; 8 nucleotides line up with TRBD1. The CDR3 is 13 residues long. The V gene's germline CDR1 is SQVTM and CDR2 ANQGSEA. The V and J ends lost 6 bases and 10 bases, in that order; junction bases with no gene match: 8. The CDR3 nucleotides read TGCAGCGTAGCGGACAGGGAGGGGTCACCCCTCCACTTT. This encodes CSVADREGSPLHF.

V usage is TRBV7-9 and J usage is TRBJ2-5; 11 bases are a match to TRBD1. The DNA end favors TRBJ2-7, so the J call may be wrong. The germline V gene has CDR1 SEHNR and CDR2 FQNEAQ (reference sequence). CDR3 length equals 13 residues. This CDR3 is CASAGQGVDEQYF. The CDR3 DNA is TGTGCCAGCGCGGGACAGGGGGTTGACGAGCAGTACTTC.

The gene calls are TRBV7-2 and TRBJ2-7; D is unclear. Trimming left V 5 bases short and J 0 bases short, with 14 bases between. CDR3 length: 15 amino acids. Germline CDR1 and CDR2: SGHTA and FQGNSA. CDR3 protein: CASSPRRSSSYEQYF. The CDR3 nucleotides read TGTGCCAGCAGCCCCCGCCGGAGCAGCTCCTACGAGCAGTACTTC.

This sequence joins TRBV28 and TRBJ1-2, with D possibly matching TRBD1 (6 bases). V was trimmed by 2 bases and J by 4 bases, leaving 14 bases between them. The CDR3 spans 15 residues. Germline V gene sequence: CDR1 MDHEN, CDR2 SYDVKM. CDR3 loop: CASSLDAGHLYGYTF. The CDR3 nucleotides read TGTGCCAGCAGTTTAGATGCGGGACACCTCTATGGCTACACCTTC.